The T cell receptor (beta chain) described here comes from a study of quantifying T cell responses using KT2 cells. Turning to the study itself: Reverse transcription used primers in the TCR alpha and beta constant regions. The second PCR ran as a qPCR until a predetermined fluorescence threshold was reached.

Looked up from germline, CDR1 is MNHEY and CDR2 is SMNVEV (reference sequence). There are 13 residues in the CDR3. J gave up 1 base and V 8 bases, and 4 bases lay outside the gene matches. KT2, a clone with a known TCR, was spiked into unfractionated PBMC. This clonotype was counted between two and nine times. Each cDNA got a UMI-containing oligo ligated at its 3' end. The first PCR ran 3 to 5 cycles with an equimolar RC1.1 and RC1.2 beta primer mix. MiXCR was run by TCRdb on the UMI-ligation and nested PCR reads, yielding one entry per CDR3 protein. The sample yields some 43,000 distinct CDR3 sequences, about 15% seen once.

This chain links TRBV27 with TRBJ1-2, with 7 nucleotides matching TRBD1. The receptor's source is a human donor. Sample: PBMCs spiked with cells of the T cell clone KT2. The CDR3 loop reads CASRGQRNYGYTF. In nucleotides, the CDR3 is TGTGCCAGCCGGGGACAGCGTAACTATGGCTACACCTTC.